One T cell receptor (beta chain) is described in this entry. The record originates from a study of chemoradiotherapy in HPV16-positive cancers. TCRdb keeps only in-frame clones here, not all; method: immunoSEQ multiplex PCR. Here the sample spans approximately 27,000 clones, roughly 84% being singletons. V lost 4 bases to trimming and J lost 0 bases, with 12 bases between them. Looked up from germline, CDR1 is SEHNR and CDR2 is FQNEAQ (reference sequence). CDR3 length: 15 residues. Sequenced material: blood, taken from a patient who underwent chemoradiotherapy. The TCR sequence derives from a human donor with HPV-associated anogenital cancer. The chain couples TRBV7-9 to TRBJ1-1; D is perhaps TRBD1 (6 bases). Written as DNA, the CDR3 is TGTGCCAGCAGCTCACAGGGCGGAATGAACACTGAAGCTTTCTTT. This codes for CASSSQGGMNTEAFF.